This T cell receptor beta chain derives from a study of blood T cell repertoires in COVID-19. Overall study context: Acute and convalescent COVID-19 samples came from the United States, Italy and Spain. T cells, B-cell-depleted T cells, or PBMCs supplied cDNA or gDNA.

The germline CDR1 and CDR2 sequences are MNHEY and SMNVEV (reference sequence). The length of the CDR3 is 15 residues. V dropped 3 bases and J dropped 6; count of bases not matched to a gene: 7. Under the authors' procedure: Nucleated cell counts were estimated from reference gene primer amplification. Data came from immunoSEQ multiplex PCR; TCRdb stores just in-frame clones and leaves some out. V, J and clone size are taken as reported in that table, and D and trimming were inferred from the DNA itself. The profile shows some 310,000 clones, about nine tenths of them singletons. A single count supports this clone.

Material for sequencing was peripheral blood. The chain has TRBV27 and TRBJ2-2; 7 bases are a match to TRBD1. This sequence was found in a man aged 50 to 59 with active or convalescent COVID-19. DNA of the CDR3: TGTGCCAGCAGTTTCCTCCCAGGGGGTGCCGGGGAGCTGTTTTTT. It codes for CASSFLPGGAGELFF.